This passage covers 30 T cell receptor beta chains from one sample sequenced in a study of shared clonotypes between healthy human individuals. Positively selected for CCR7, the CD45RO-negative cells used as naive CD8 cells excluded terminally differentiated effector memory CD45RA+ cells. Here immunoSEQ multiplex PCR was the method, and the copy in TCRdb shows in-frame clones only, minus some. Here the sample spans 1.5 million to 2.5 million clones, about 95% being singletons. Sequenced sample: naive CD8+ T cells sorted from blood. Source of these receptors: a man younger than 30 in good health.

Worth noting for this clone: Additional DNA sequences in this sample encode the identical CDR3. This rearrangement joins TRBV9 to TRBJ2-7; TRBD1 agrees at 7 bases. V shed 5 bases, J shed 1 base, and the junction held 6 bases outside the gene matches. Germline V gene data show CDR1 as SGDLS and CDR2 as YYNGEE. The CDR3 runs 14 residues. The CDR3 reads CASSIQGNSYEQYF. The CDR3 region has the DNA TGTGCCAGCAGTATACAGGGGAATTCCTACGAGCAGTACTTC.

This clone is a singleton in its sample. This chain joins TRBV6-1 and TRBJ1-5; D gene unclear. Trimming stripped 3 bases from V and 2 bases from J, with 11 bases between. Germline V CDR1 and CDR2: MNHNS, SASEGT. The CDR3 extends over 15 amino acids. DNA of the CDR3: TGTGCCAGCAGTGAGACACCTGGTGGCAATCAGCCCCAGCATTTT. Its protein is CASSETPGGNQPQHF.

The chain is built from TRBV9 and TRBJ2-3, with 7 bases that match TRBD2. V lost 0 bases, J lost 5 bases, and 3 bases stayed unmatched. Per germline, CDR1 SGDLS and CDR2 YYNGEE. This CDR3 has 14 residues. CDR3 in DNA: TGTGCCAGCAGCGTAGGACTAGCCGGAGATACGCAGTATTTT. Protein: CASSVGLAGDTQYF.

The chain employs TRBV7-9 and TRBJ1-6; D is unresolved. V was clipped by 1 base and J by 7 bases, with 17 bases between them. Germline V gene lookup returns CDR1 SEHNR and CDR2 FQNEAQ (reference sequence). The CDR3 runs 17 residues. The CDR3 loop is CASSLVWGGFANSPLHF. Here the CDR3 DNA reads TGTGCCAGCAGCTTAGTTTGGGGTGGGTTCGCAAATTCACCCCTCCACTTT. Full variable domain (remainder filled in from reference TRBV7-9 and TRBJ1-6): DTGVSQNPRHKITKRGQNVTFRCDPISEHNRLYWYRQTLGQGPEFLTYFQNEAQLEKSRLLSDRFSAERPKGSFSTLEIQRTEQGDSAMYLCASSLVWGGFANSPLHFGNGTRLTVT.

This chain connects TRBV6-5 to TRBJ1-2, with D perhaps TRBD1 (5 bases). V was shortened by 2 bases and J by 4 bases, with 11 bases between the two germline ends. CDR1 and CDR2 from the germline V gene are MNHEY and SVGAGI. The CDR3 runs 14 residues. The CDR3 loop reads CASSYRGIGYGYTF. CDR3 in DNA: TGTGCCAGCAGTTACCGGGGGATCGGCTATGGCTACACCTTC.

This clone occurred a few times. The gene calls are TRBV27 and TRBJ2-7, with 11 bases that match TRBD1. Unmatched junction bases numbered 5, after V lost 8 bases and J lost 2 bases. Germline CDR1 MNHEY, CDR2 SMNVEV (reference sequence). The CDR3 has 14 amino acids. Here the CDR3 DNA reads TGTGCCAGCGCCTCGGGACAGGGGGCCTACGAGCAGTACTTC. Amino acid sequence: CASASGQGAYEQYF.

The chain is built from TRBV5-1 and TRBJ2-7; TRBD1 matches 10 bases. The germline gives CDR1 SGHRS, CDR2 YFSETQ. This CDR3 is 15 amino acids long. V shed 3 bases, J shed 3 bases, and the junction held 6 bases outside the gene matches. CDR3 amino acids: CASSYTTGGYYEQYF. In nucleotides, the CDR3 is TGCGCCAGCAGCTACACGACAGGGGGCTACTACGAGCAGTACTTC.

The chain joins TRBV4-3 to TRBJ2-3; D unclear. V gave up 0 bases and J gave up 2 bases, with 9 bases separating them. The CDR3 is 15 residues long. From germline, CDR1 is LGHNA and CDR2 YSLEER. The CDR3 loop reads CASSQDRSFTDTQYF. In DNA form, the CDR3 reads TGCGCCAGCAGCCAAGATCGGAGCTTCACAGATACGCAGTATTTT.

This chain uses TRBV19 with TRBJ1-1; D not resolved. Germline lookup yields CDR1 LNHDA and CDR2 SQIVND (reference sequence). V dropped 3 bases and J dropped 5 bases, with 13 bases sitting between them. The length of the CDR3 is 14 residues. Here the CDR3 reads CASSIWGGWTEAFF. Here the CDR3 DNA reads TGTGCCAGTAGTATCTGGGGAGGTTGGACTGAAGCTTTCTTT.

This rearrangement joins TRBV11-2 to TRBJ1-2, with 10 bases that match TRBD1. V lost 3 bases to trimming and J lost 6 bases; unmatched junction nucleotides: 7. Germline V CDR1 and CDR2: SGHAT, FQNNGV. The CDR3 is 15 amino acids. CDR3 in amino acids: CASSLVGQGVDGYTF. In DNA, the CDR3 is TGTGCCAGCAGCTTGGTCGGACAGGGGGTAGATGGCTACACCTTC.

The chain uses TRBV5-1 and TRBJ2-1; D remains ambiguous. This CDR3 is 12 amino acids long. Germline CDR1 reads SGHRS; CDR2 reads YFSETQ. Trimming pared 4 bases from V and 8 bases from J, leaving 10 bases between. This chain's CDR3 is CASSGEVDEQFF. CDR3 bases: TGCGCCAGCAGCGGGGAAGTCGATGAGCAGTTCTTC.

In nucleotides, the CDR3 is TGTGCCACCGACATGACAGGGTCTGGGGCCAACGTCCTGACTTTC. It specifies CATDMTGSGANVLTF. The chain joins TRBV7-9 to TRBJ2-6; 7 nucleotides align to TRBD1. The germline CDR1 and CDR2 sequences are SEHNR and FQNEAQ (reference sequence). V dropped 10 bases and J dropped 1; count of bases not matched to a gene: 7. This CDR3 has 15 amino acids.

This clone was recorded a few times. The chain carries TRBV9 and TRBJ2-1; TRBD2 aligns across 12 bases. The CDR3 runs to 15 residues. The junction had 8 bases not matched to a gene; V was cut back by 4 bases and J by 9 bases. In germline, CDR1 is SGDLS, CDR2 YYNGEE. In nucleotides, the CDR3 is TGTGCCAGCAGCCCCTGGGCTAGCGGGGGGGGTGAGCAGTTCTTC. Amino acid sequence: CASSPWASGGGEQFF.

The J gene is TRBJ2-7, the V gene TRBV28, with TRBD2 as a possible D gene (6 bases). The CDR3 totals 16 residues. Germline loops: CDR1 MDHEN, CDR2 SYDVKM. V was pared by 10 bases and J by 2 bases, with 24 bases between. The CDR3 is CATSLTGGQGTYEQYF. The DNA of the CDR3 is TGTGCCACCTCCTTGACCGGGGGTCAGGGAACCTACGAGCAGTACTTC.

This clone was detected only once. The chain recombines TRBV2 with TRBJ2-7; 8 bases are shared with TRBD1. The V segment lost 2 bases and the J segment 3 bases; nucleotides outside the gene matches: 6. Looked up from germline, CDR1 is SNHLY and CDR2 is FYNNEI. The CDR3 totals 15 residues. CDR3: CASSEPTGTGYEQYF. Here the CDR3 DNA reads TGTGCCAGCAGTGAACCGACGGGGACAGGCTACGAGCAGTACTTC.

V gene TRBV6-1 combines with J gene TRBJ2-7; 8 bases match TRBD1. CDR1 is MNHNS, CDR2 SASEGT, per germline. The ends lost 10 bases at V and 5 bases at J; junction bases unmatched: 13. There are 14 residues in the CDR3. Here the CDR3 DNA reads TGTGCCACCAACTACCGGACAGGGTGGGACGAGCAGTACTTC. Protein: CATNYRTGWDEQYF.

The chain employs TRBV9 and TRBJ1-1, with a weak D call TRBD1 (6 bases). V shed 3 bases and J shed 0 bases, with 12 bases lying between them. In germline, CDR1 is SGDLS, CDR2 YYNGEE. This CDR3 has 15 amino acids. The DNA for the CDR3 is TGTGCCAGCAGCGGCTCCGGGACATTGAACACTGAAGCTTTCTTT. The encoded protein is CASSGSGTLNTEAFF.

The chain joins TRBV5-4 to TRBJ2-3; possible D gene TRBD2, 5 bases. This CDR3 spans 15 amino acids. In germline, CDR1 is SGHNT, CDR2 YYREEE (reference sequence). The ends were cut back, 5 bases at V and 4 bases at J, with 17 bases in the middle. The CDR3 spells CASSPTPPSPDTQYF. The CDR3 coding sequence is TGTGCCAGCAGTCCGACCCCTCCTAGCCCAGATACGCAGTATTTT. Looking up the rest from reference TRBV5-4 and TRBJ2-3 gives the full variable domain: ETGVTQSPTHLIKTRGQQVTLRCSSQSGHNTVSWYQQALGQGPQFIFQYYREEENGRGNFPPRFSGLQFPNYSSELNVNALELDDSALYLCASSPTPPSPDTQYFGPGTRLTVL.

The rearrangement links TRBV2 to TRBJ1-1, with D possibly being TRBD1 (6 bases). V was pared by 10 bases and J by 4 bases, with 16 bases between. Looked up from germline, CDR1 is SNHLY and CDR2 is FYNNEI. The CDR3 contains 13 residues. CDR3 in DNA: TGTGCCACCAGGGGCCCTTGGGGCACTGAAGCTTTCTTT. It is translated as CATRGPWGTEAFF.

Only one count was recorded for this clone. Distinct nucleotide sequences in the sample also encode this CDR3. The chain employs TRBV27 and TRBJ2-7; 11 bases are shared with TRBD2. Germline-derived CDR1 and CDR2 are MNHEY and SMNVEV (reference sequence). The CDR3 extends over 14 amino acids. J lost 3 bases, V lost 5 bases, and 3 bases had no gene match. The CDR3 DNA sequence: TGTGCCAGCAGTCCCCTAGCGGGAGGCTACGAGCAGTACTTC. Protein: CASSPLAGGYEQYF.

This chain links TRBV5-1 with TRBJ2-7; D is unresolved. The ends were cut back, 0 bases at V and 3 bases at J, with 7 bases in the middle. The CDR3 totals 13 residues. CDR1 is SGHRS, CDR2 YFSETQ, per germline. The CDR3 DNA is TGCGCCAGCAGCTTGGAGGCAAACTACGAGCAGTACTTC. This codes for CASSLEANYEQYF.

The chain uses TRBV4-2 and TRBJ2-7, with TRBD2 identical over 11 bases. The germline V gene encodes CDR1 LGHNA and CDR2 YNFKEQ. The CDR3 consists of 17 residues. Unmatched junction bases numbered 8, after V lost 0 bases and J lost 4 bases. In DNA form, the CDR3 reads TGTGCCAGCAGCCAAGAGGGAATAACTAGCGGGAGTTACGAGCAGTACTTC. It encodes CASSQEGITSGSYEQYF.

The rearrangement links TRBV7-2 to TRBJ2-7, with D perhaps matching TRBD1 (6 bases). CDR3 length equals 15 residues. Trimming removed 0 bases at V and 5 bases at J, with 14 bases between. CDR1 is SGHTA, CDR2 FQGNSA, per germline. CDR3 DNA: TGTGCCAGCAGCTTAGCGGGGGCGACCCCCGACGAGCAGTACTTC. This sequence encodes CASSLAGATPDEQYF.

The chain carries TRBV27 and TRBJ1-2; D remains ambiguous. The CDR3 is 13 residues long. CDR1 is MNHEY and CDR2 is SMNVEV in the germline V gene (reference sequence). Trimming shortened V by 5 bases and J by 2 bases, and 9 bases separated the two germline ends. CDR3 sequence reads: CASSTDINYGYTF. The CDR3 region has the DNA TGTGCCAGCAGTACTGACATAAACTATGGCTACACCTTC.

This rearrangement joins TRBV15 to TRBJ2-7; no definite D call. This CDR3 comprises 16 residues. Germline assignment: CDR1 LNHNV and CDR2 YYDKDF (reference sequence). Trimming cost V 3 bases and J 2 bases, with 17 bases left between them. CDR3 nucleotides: TGTGCCACCAGCAGCGATACAGTGGGCTATCCCTACGAGCAGTACTTC. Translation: CATSSDTVGYPYEQYF. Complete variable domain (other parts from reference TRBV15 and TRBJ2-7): DAMVIQNPRYQVTQFGKPVTLSCSQTLNHNVMYWYQQKSSQAPKLLFHYYDKDFNNEADTPDNFQSRRPNTSFCFLDIRSPGLGDTAMYLCATSSDTVGYPYEQYFGPGTRLTVT.

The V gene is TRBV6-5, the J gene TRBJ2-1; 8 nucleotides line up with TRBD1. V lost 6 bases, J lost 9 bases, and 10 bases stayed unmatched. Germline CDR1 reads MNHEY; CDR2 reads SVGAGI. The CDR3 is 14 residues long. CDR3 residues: CASRIQGVFSEQFF. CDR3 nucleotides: TGTGCCAGCAGAATACAGGGGGTGTTCAGTGAGCAGTTCTTC.

The CDR3 here is CASSVAAGPNYGYTF. Written as DNA, the CDR3 is TGTGCCAGCAGCGTAGCTGCGGGTCCGAACTATGGCTACACCTTC. The chain recombines TRBV9 with TRBJ1-2; D is uncertain. V lost 0 bases, J lost 2 bases, and 11 bases lay in between. Germline CDR1 is SGDLS and CDR2 is YYNGEE. CDR3 size: 15 residues.

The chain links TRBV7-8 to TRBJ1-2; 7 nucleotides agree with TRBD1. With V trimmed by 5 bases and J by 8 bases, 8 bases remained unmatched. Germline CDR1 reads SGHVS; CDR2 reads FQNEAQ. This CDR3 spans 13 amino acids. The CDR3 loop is CASSPQGGGGYTF. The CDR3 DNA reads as TGTGCCAGCAGCCCCCAGGGGGGGGGCGGCTACACCTTC.

The CDR3 nucleotides read TGTGCCAGCAGTTGGGTTTTTGGAGGGGACACTGAAGCTTTCTTT. Amino acid sequence: CASSWVFGGDTEAFF. V is TRBV6-5 and J is TRBJ1-1, with D perhaps TRBD1 (5 bases). Trimming removed 4 bases from V and 3 bases from J, with 15 bases in between. CDR3 length equals 15 residues. CDR1 and CDR2 (germline): MNHEY, SVGAGI.

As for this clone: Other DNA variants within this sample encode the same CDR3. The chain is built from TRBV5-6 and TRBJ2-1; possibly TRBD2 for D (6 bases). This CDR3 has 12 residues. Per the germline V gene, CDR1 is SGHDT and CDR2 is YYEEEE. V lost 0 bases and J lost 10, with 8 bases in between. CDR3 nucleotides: TGTGCCAGCAGCTTGGAGGCGGGGGAGCAGTTCTTC. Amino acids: CASSLEAGEQFF.